The 11 T cell receptor beta chains in this list originate from one sample, sequenced in a study of T cell clonality in common variable immunodeficiency. Profiled with immunoSEQ multiplex PCR; TCRdb holds only in-frame clones, not every one. The repertoire consists of around 45,000 clones, none detected only once. The sequenced material came from peripheral blood mononuclear cells. The receptors originated from a person between 18 and 75 years old in good health.

This clone has a count of ten or more. Read data end 3 residues before the CDR3 end; the end is taken from the germline J gene. This chain links TRBV20-1 with TRBJ1-1; maybe TRBD1 (6 bases). V was clipped by 0 bases and J by 1 base, with 9 bases between them. This CDR3 comprises 14 residues. Germline-derived CDR1 and CDR2 are DFQATT and SNEGSKA (reference sequence). The CDR3 is CSARDYRENTEAFF. CDR3 bases read: TGCAGTGCTAGAGATTACAGGGAGAACACTGAA.

The table lists this clone with many counts. The CDR3 is cut off 3 residues early in the read; its end comes from the germline J gene. V usage is TRBV7-9 and J usage is TRBJ2-1, with D possibly being TRBD1 (6 bases). The CDR3 contains 15 residues. From germline, CDR1 is SEHNR and CDR2 FQNEAQ (reference sequence). V was cut by 9 bases and J by 4 bases, with 19 bases left in between. The CDR3 loop is CARPEGTSGYNEQFF. The CDR3 DNA, read in part, is TGTGCCAGACCCGAGGGGACATCAGGATACAATGAG. Looking up the rest from reference TRBV7-9 and TRBJ2-1 gives the full variable domain: DTGVSQNPRHKITKRGQNVTFRCDPISEHNRLYWYRQTLGQGPEFLTYFQNEAQLEKSRLLSDRFSAERPKGSFSTLEIQRTEQGDSAMYLCARPEGTSGYNEQFFGPGTRLTVL.

This clone was seen at least ten times. The DNA ends 3 residues before the CDR3 does, and the rest of the CDR3 is filled in from the germline J gene. The J gene is TRBJ2-5, the V gene TRBV30, with D maybe TRBD1 (6 bases). CDR3 length equals 13 residues. The V end was cut by 5 bases, the J end by 4 bases, with 14 bases between. Germline CDR1 and CDR2: GTSNPN and SVGIG (reference sequence). The CDR3 DNA, read in part, is TGTGCCTGGGCTACAGGGATCGCAGAGACC. This gives the protein CAWATGIAET. The whole CDR3 protein is CAWATGIAETQYF.

There are many counts of this clone. The read stops 3 residues short of the end of the CDR3; the missing end is completed from the germline J gene. This chain connects TRBV20-1 to TRBJ2-7, with a weak D call TRBD1 (5 bases). The germline gives CDR1 DFQATT, CDR2 SNEGSKA (reference sequence). The germline V and J ends were trimmed by 5 bases and 0 bases, with 11 bases remaining between them. The CDR3 is made up of 13 amino acids. CDR3 DNA (partial): TGCAGTGCTTACAGGTCTAGCTCCTACGAG. Residues: CSAYRSSSYE. The full CDR3 sequence reads CSAYRSSSYEQYF.

Ten or more counts support this clone. Read coverage stops 3 residues before the CDR3 terminus; the germline J gene supplies the remainder. The chain couples TRBV28 to TRBJ2-4; TRBD2 is a possible D gene (6 bases). CDR3 length equals 14 residues. V dropped 3 bases and J dropped 1 base, with 7 bases sitting between them. CDR1 is MDHEN, CDR2 SYDVKM, per germline. Partial CDR3 DNA: TGTGCCAGCAGTTTGGCGGGGGCCAAAAACATT. This sequence encodes CASSLAGAKNI. The whole CDR3 sequence is CASSLAGAKNIQYF. The variable domain in full, with the rest retrieved from reference TRBV28 and TRBJ2-4, is DVKVTQSSRYLVKRTGEKVFLECVQDMDHENMFWYRQDPGLGLRLIYFSYDVKMKEKGDIPEGYSVSREKKERFSLILESASTNQTSMYLCASSLAGAKNIQYFGAGTRLSVL.

This clone was observed at least ten times. The read ends 3 residues early relative to the CDR3; the germline J gene fills the gap. The V gene is TRBV28, the J gene TRBJ2-6; 8 positions match TRBD2. From germline, CDR1 is MDHEN and CDR2 SYDVKM. The CDR3 consists of 16 residues. V shed 7 bases and J 0 bases; nucleotides not matched to a gene: 5. The DNA read from the CDR3 is TGTGCCAGCAACCCAGCGGGAGTCTCTGGGGCCAACGTC. Its translation: CASNPAGVSGANV. The complete CDR3 protein is CASNPAGVSGANVLTF.

This clone was observed at least ten times. The DNA ends 3 residues before the CDR3 does, and the rest of the CDR3 is filled in from the germline J gene. The rearrangement uses TRBV2 and TRBJ1-5, with TRBD1 matching over 8 bases. Germline CDR1 and CDR2: SNHLY and FYNNEI. The CDR3 runs to 15 residues. V gave up 6 bases and J gave up 3 bases; unmatched junction bases: 7. This CDR3 reads CASRSTGVDNQPQHF. The part of the CDR3 DNA that was read is TGTGCCAGCAGATCGACAGGGGTTGACAATCAGCCC.

In its sample, this clone was seen many times. The read gets to within 3 residues of the CDR3 end, and the germline J gene fills in the rest. The rearrangement links TRBV19 to TRBJ1-2; D call uncertain. Germline V gene sequence: CDR1 LNHDA, CDR2 SQIVND (reference sequence). This CDR3 contains 13 residues. V lost 6 bases and J 0 bases, leaving 8 bases between the germline ends. The sequenced part of the CDR3 DNA is TGTGCCAGTAGAAGGTCAGCTAACTATGGC. Its translation is CASRRSANYG. The CDR3 in its entirety is CASRRSANYGYTF.

As regards this clone: The read terminates 3 residues ahead of where the CDR3 ends, so the germline J gene completes it. The V gene is TRBV18, the J gene TRBJ2-5, with 7 positions matching TRBD1. CDR3 length equals 15 residues. Trimming removed 3 bases from V and 2 bases from J; junction bases left unmatched: 6. CDR1 is KGHSH, CDR2 LQKENI, per germline. CDR3 region: CASSPAQGRQETQYF. CDR3 DNA (partial): TGTGCCAGCTCACCGGCACAGGGGCGGCAAGAGACC. Based on the CDR3 plus reference TRBV18 and TRBJ2-5, the full variable domain is NAGVMQNPRHLVRRRGQEARLRCSPMKGHSHVYWYRQLPEEGLKFMVYLQKENIIDESGMPKERFSAEFPKEGPSILRIQQVVRGDSAAYFCASSPAQGRQETQYFGPGTRLLVL.

This clone was detected ten times or more. The CDR3 protein is CASSRDRGPSYEQYF. The sequenced CDR3 bases are TGTGCCAGCAGTAGGGACAGGGGACCTTCCTACGAG. V gene TRBV2 combines with J gene TRBJ2-7; 10 bases are shared with TRBD1. With the read ending 3 residues before the CDR3 end, the germline J gene is used to fill in that end. V shed 5 bases and J 1 base; nucleotides not matched to a gene: 5. This CDR3 has 15 residues. CDR1 and CDR2 from the germline V gene are SNHLY and FYNNEI.

This clone was found many times. The read ends 3 residues early relative to the CDR3; the germline J gene fills the gap. The chain carries TRBV20-1 and TRBJ2-3, with D perhaps matching TRBD2 (6 bases). CDR1 and CDR2 (germline): DFQATT, SNEGSKA (reference sequence). The CDR3 consists of 15 residues. Trimming removed 6 bases from V and 0 bases from J, with 16 bases in between. This CDR3 reads CSAPNAGTSTDTQYF. The covered CDR3 bases are TGCAGTGCCCCGAACGCCGGGACTAGCACAGATACG.